Each of the 29 T cell receptor beta chains below was sequenced from the same sample in a study of shared clonotypes between healthy human individuals. This table comes from immunoSEQ multiplex PCR, and its TCRdb copy is limited to in-frame clones, with some not included. The sample lists hundreds of thousands of clones; 70% to 80% were seen once. The specimen sequenced was PBMCs. Receptors originate from a woman aged 40-49 years in good health. Some clones in this sample may be carry-over from other donors' samples.

V gene TRBV7-2 combines with J gene TRBJ1-2; no reliable D call. Germline lookup yields CDR1 SGHTA and CDR2 FQGNSA. Trimming stripped 0 bases from V and 8 bases from J, with 13 bases between. The CDR3 is 14 amino acids. CDR3 sequence reads: CASSLARSFLGYTF. CDR3 sequence (DNA): TGTGCCAGCAGCTTAGCGCGGTCTTTCCTCGGCTACACCTTC.

The chain couples TRBV28 to TRBJ1-2; a weak D match, TRBD1 (6 bases). Per the germline V gene, CDR1 is MDHEN and CDR2 is SYDVKM. The CDR3 totals 17 residues. Trimming stripped 1 base from V and 7 bases from J, with 22 bases between. In DNA form, the CDR3 reads TGTGCCAGCAGTTTATACACATTCGGGGGGGCGTTGGGTGGCTACACCTTC. It codes for CASSLYTFGGALGGYTF.

Comment on this clone: One base separates it from a far larger clone, so it is likely a read error. Other DNA sequences in the same sample also yield this CDR3. The V and J genes are TRBV19 and TRBJ2-7; 11 positions agree with TRBD1. V trimming: 9 bases; J trimming: 1 base; junction bases outside the gene matches: 11. CDR1 LNHDA and CDR2 SQIVND come from the germline V gene (reference sequence). The CDR3 has 16 residues. The CDR3: CASSVTGTGGSYEQYF. The CDR3 coding sequence is TGTGCCAGCAGTGTCACCGGGACAGGGGGTTCCTACGAGCAGTACTTC.

This clone was counted at least ten times. This rearrangement joins TRBV7-2 to TRBJ2-1, with 9 bases fitting TRBD2. CDR3 length: 16 residues. CDR1 SGHTA and CDR2 FQGNSA come from the germline V gene. The ends lost 1 base at V and 4 bases at J; junction bases unmatched: 5. The CDR3 nucleotides read TGTGCCAGCAGCTTAGACGCGGGAGGGCCTTACAATGAGCAGTTCTTC. Amino acid sequence: CASSLDAGGPYNEQFF.

This clone was found a few times. The chain carries TRBV6-1 and TRBJ2-1; possibly TRBD1 for D (5 bases). CDR3 size: 14 residues. Trimming removed 4 bases at V and 6 bases at J, with 13 bases between. The V gene's germline CDR1 is MNHNS and CDR2 SASEGT. The DNA of the CDR3 is TGTGCCAGCAGTGCCAGGGTGCCGTCCAATGAGCAGTTCTTC. This translates into CASSARVPSNEQFF.

This clone was detected a few times. The V call is TRBV7-8, the J call TRBJ2-7, with unresolved D. Germline V lookup: CDR1 SGHVS, CDR2 FQNEAQ. V was shortened by 5 bases and J by 2 bases, with 10 bases between the two germline ends. This CDR3 is 13 amino acids long. The CDR3 spells CASSPVATYEQYF. The CDR3 DNA is TGTGCCAGCAGCCCTGTTGCTACCTACGAGCAGTACTTC.

The chain uses TRBV30 and TRBJ1-6, with TRBD1 as a possible D gene (5 bases). The CDR3 spans 13 residues. Germline V CDR1 and CDR2: GTSNPN, SVGIG (reference sequence). The V and J ends lost 2 bases and 7 bases respectively, with 9 bases between them. The CDR3 nucleotides read TGTGCCTGGAGTCAGGGAGGGAATTCACCCCTCCACTTT. Translated, it gives CAWSQGGNSPLHF.

The V and J genes are TRBV10-3 and TRBJ1-2; 7 positions agree with TRBD1. Germline loops: CDR1 ENHRY, CDR2 SYGVKD. This CDR3 is 14 amino acids long. Losses at the gene ends were 2 bases for V and 5 bases for J; bases not matched to a gene: 5. The CDR3 nucleotides are TGTGCCATCAGTGAGCGGGGGACAGAATATGGCTACACCTTC. It encodes CAISERGTEYGYTF.

This sequence joins TRBV28 and TRBJ2-5, with 7 bases identical to TRBD2. The CDR3 consists of 15 residues. The ends lost 2 bases at V and 0 bases at J; junction bases unmatched: 3. Germline-derived CDR1 and CDR2 are MDHEN and SYDVKM. The DNA of the CDR3 is TGTGCCAGCAGTTTACGGGGGGACTACCAAGAGACCCAGTACTTC. Its translation is CASSLRGDYQETQYF.

This rearrangement joins TRBV7-6 to TRBJ2-3; TRBD2 matches 9 bases. V shed 1 base, J shed 4 bases, and the junction held 9 bases outside the gene matches. The CDR3 has 17 amino acids. The V gene's germline CDR1 is SGHVS and CDR2 FNYEAQ. The CDR3 reads CASSLEFWREGSDTQYF. The CDR3 DNA reads as TGTGCCAGCAGCTTAGAGTTCTGGCGGGAGGGGTCAGATACGCAGTATTTT.

The J gene is TRBJ1-5, the V gene TRBV5-8; 9 bases match TRBD1. The CDR3 runs to 17 residues. The V gene end was trimmed by 2 bases and the J gene end by 0 bases; junction bases not matched to a gene: 6. Per germline, CDR1 SGHTS and CDR2 YDEGEE. The CDR3 reads CASSFEMDRGSNQPQHF. The CDR3 nucleotides read TGTGCCAGCAGCTTCGAGATGGACAGGGGTAGCAATCAGCCCCAGCATTTT.

The chain joins TRBV7-8 to TRBJ2-2; TRBD1 agrees at 10 bases. V shed 5 bases, J shed 4 bases, and the junction held 4 bases outside the gene matches. Germline V gene data show CDR1 as SGHVS and CDR2 as FQNEAQ. This CDR3 has 15 residues. The CDR3 DNA reads TGTGCCAGCAGCCTCCGGGACAGGGGCACCGGGGAGCTGTTTTTT. Protein: CASSLRDRGTGELFF.

The rearrangement joins TRBV11-1 to TRBJ2-5; 11 nucleotides align to TRBD2. Trimming took 7 bases from V and 4 from J; bases not matched to a gene: 17. The CDR3 runs to 18 residues. The germline V gene has CDR1 SGHAT and CDR2 FQDESV (reference sequence). The CDR3 DNA reads TGTGCCAGCACTAAGACAGGGACTAGCGGACCCAGGGGAGAGACCCAGTACTTC. Translated: CASTKTGTSGPRGETQYF.

The chain has TRBV7-2 and TRBJ2-3; D remains ambiguous. CDR1 and CDR2 from the germline V gene are SGHTA and FQGNSA. With 5 bases removed from V and 4 bases from J, the gap between germline ends came to 7 bases. The CDR3 contains 12 residues. In DNA, the CDR3 is TGTGCCAGCAGCCCTAGGTCAGATACGCAGTATTTT. This gives the protein CASSPRSDTQYF. Using reference TRBV7-2 and TRBJ2-3 for the parts outside the CDR3, the full variable domain is GAGVSQSPSNKVTEKGKDVELRCDPISGHTALYWYRQSLGQGLEFLIYFQGNSAPDKSGLPSDRFSAERTGGSVSTLTIQRTQQEDSAVYLCASSPRSDTQYFGPGTRLTVL.

In its sample, this clone was seen many times. V and J are TRBV7-2 and TRBJ2-5; 7 bases line up with TRBD1. The CDR3 runs 14 residues. The germline V gene has CDR1 SGHTA and CDR2 FQGNSA. The V and J ends lost 5 bases and 0 bases, in that order; junction bases with no gene match: 3. CDR3: CASSLTGNQETQYF. CDR3 bases: TGTGCCAGCAGCCTGACAGGGAACCAAGAGACCCAGTACTTC.

This clone was seen a handful of times. The chain carries TRBV30 and TRBJ1-5; D unresolved. The CDR3 loop spans 13 amino acids. The V gene's germline CDR1 is GTSNPN and CDR2 SVGIG (reference sequence). The germline V and J ends were trimmed by 0 bases and 6 bases, with 9 bases remaining between them. The CDR3 sequence is CAWSVGDSQPQHF. CDR3 in DNA: TGTGCCTGGAGTGTGGGTGATAGTCAGCCCCAGCATTTT.

This chain connects TRBV18 to TRBJ2-2; D might be TRBD1 (5 bases). Trimming shortened V by 2 bases and J by 3 bases, and 10 bases separated the two germline ends. CDR1 and CDR2 (germline): KGHSH, LQKENI. The CDR3 contains 15 residues. The CDR3 nucleotides are TGTGCCAGCTCACCAAGGCTAGGGGACACCGGGGAGCTGTTTTTT. Residues: CASSPRLGDTGELFF.

The chain links TRBV5-1 to TRBJ1-2, with D unresolved. Germline V gives CDR1 SGHRS, CDR2 YFSETQ. The CDR3 sequence is 16 residues long. Trimming pared 2 bases from V and 1 base from J, leaving 15 bases between. CDR3 sequence: CASSFPNDTSNYGYTF. In DNA form, the CDR3 reads TGCGCCAGCAGCTTCCCAAACGACACAAGTAACTATGGCTACACCTTC.

V is TRBV27 and J is TRBJ1-5, with unresolved D. V lost 5 bases to trimming and J lost 0 bases, with 5 bases between them. Germline V gene sequence: CDR1 MNHEY, CDR2 SMNVEV (reference sequence). The CDR3 is 13 amino acids. This chain's CDR3 is CASSKNSNQPQHF. The CDR3 DNA reads as TGTGCCAGCAGTAAGAATAGCAATCAGCCCCAGCATTTT.

This chain joins TRBV19 and TRBJ2-7, with 8 bases lining up with TRBD1. Germline CDR1 LNHDA, CDR2 SQIVND (reference sequence). The CDR3 contains 14 residues. V shed 4 bases, J shed 4 bases, and the junction held 6 bases outside the gene matches. The CDR3 DNA sequence: TGTGCCAGTAGTAAACGACAGGGGCCTTACGAGCAGTACTTC. Translated: CASSKRQGPYEQYF.

The rearrangement links TRBV2 to TRBJ2-3, with 9 bases lining up with TRBD1. Germline CDR1 SNHLY, CDR2 FYNNEI. The V segment lost 4 bases and the J segment 2 bases; nucleotides outside the gene matches: 4. The CDR3 is 15 amino acids. The CDR3, as DNA: TGTGCCAGCAGTGTAAACAGGGGGCTCACAGATACGCAGTATTTT. Translated: CASSVNRGLTDTQYF.

V gene TRBV21-1 combines with J gene TRBJ1-5. TRBV21-1 is a pseudogene. CDR3 length: 13 amino acids. CDR3 DNA: TGTGCCCTACCCCGTATTAGCAATCAGCCCCAGCATTTT. It codes for CALPRISNQPQHF.

The chain is built from TRBV4-1 and TRBJ1-2; D might be TRBD1 (6 bases). The V gene's germline CDR1 is MGHRA and CDR2 YSYEKL. Trimming cost V 0 bases and J 3 bases, with 11 bases left between them. The CDR3 contains 15 residues. The CDR3 sequence is CASSQDGQGYYGYTF. The DNA of the CDR3 is TGCGCCAGCAGCCAAGATGGTCAGGGGTACTATGGCTACACCTTC.

The V and J genes are TRBV28 and TRBJ1-2, with TRBD1 as a possible D gene (5 bases). CDR1 and CDR2 from the germline V gene are MDHEN and SYDVKM. Trimming stripped 7 bases from V and 4 bases from J, with 19 bases between. The CDR3 consists of 15 residues. The CDR3 loop is CASTPSPTVIYGYTF. The DNA for the CDR3 is TGTGCCAGCACCCCGTCCCCGACAGTTATCTATGGCTACACCTTC.

The chain links TRBV5-1 to TRBJ2-1; no clear D gene. With 1 base removed from V and 7 bases from J, the gap between germline ends came to 12 bases. The germline CDR1 and CDR2 sequences are SGHRS and YFSETQ. The length of the CDR3 is 14 residues. DNA of the CDR3: TGCGCCAGCAGCTTGCTTTTAGACGGGAATGAGCAGTTCTTC. Protein: CASSLLLDGNEQFF.

This sequence joins TRBV6-1 and TRBJ2-6; D not resolved. The CDR3 loop spans 17 amino acids. Per germline, CDR1 MNHNS and CDR2 SASEGT. The V and J ends lost 1 base and 1 base respectively, with 11 bases between them. As DNA, the CDR3 is TGTGCCAGCAGTGAAGAGGGCACTCGATCTGGGGCCAACGTCCTGACTTTC. The encoded protein is CASSEEGTRSGANVLTF.

The CDR3, as DNA: TGTGCCAGCAGCTCCGAACTAGCGGGAGTAGGGAAGACCCAGTACTTC. This translates into CASSSELAGVGKTQYF. J is TRBJ2-5 and V is TRBV5-5, with 11 bases lining up with TRBD2. CDR1 and CDR2 (germline): SGHKS, YYEKEE (reference sequence). This CDR3 comprises 16 residues. Losses at the gene ends were 3 bases for V and 6 bases for J; bases not matched to a gene: 10.

This chain links TRBV28 with TRBJ2-7; D perhaps matches TRBD2 (5 bases). Germline CDR1 and CDR2: MDHEN and SYDVKM. The CDR3 extends over 12 amino acids. V was clipped by 5 bases and J by 2 bases, with 7 bases between them. The CDR3 region has the DNA TGTGCCAGCAGTGAACTAGCCTACGAGCAGTACTTC. This sequence encodes CASSELAYEQYF.

The chain has TRBV28 and TRBJ2-7; TRBD1 aligns across 9 bases. The CDR3 covers 15 residues. V trimming: 5 bases; J trimming: 3 bases; junction bases outside the gene matches: 8. Germline loops: CDR1 MDHEN, CDR2 SYDVKM. The CDR3 region is CASSPPGQGIYEQYF. The CDR3, as DNA: TGTGCCAGCAGTCCGCCGGGACAGGGAATCTACGAGCAGTACTTC.